This T cell receptor beta chain was sequenced in a study of a mutant IDH1 vaccine in newly diagnosed glioma. Study-wide background: Of treated patients, 62.5% were men and approximately 40% women, averaging roughly 42 years. Visits designated V12 and V13 were conducted at weeks 35 and 47, respectively. Pretreatment consisted of radiotherapy, temozolomide, or both, with most receiving both.

Time point: week 35, safety follow-up. One vaccine dose held 300 ug of mutant IDH1 20-mer peptide and came with topical imiquimod. Points on this clone: The antigen is not known.

V gave up 4 bases and J gave up 0 bases, with 13 bases separating them. This CDR3 contains 17 residues. Germline CDR1 and CDR2: LGHNA and YNFKEQ. The table came from immunoSEQ multiplex PCR; TCRdb's copy has only in-frame clones and leaves some out. The repertoire consists of approximately 43,000 clones, with roughly nine tenths occurring once and the leading ten covering about 1.6%. General observations from the study: Vaccine-induced immune responses were detected in approximately 93% of patients.

This clonotype was obtained from a man aged 40-50 years with glioma. The material was PBMCs, obtained from a glioma patient whose treatment included an IDH1 peptide vaccine. The J gene is TRBJ2-6, the V gene TRBV4-2, with D perhaps assigned TRBD1 or TRBD2 (5 bases each). The CDR3 DNA follows: TGTGCCAGCAGCCCGGCCGGGACGAACTCTGGGGCCAACGTCCTGACTTTC. This gives the protein CASSPAGTNSGANVLTF.